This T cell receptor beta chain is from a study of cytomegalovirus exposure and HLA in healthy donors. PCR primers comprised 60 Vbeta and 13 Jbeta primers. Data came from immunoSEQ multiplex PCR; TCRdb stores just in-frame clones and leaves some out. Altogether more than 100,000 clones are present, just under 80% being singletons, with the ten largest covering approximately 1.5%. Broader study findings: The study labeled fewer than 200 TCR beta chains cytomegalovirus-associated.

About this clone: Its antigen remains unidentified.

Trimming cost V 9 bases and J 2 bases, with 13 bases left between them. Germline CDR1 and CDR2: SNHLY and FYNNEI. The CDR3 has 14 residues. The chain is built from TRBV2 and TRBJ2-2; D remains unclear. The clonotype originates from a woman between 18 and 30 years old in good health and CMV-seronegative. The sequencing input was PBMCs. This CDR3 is CASRAAANTGELFF. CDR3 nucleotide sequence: TGTGCCAGTAGAGCCGCGGCTAACACCGGGGAGCTGTTTTTT.